Listed below are T cell receptor beta chains from one sample, sequenced in a study of graft-versus-host responses after intestinal transplantation. Method: immunoSEQ multiplex PCR; TCRdb's copy keeps in-frame clones and lacks some. The sample records roughly 100,000 clones, roughly 93% being singletons. These TCRs' antigens remain unknown. The sequences come from unstimulated CD8+ T cells sorted from spleen or lymph node cells, collected before intestinal transplant. The source is a human donor who received an intestinal transplant. The CDR3 runs from the conserved cysteine through the conserved F or W. The order of the fields is CDR3 DNA, CDR3 protein, clone size, D gene, CDR3 length, V gene, J gene. A D gene is named only where the DNA matches it firmly. A clone size is listed for some rows: how often the clone was seen (once, few, many), or a class if it is expanded.

cdr3_nt: TGTGCCAGTAGTGCGGGACTCTCCTACGAGCAGTACTTC
cdr3_aa: CASSAGLSYEQYF
clone_size: .
d_call: .
cdr3_length: 13
v_call: TRBV19
j_call: TRBJ2-7

cdr3_nt: TGTGCCAGCAGTGTGGGACACCTCAATTCTGGAAACACCATATATTTT
cdr3_aa: CASSVGHLNSGNTIYF
clone_size: .
d_call: .
cdr3_length: 16
v_call: TRBV25-1
j_call: TRBJ1-3

cdr3_nt: TGTGCCAGCAGTGACTACGGGGGGCAAGGACCTGAGCAGTTCTTC
cdr3_aa: CASSDYGGQGPEQFF
clone_size: .
d_call: .
cdr3_length: 15
v_call: TRBV6-4
j_call: TRBJ2-1

cdr3_nt: TGTGCCAGCAGCTTTAGTACTAACTATGGCTACACCTTC
cdr3_aa: CASSFSTNYGYTF
clone_size: .
d_call: .
cdr3_length: 13
v_call: TRBV7-9
j_call: TRBJ1-2

cdr3_nt: TGTGCCAGTATACCGAGGAGCTACACTGAAGCTTTCTTT
cdr3_aa: CASIPRSYTEAFF
clone_size: .
d_call: .
cdr3_length: 13
v_call: TRBV19
j_call: TRBJ1-1

cdr3_nt: TGCGCCAGCCCCCGGGGGGAGTGGCAGGGGGACCGGGCCCCCCCACGGGACTTC
cdr3_aa: CASPRGEWQGDRAPPRDF
clone_size: .
d_call: .
cdr3_length: 18
v_call: TRBV10-1
j_call: TRBJ2-5

cdr3_nt: TGTGCCAGCAGCTTAGTGGCAGGCCCATCGGGCCCCAATGGCTACACCTTC
cdr3_aa: CASSLVAGPSGPNGYTF
clone_size: .
d_call: .
cdr3_length: 17
v_call: TRBV13
j_call: TRBJ1-2

cdr3_nt: TGTGCCAGCAGCTCCGTTCTCACCGGGGAGCTGTTTTTT
cdr3_aa: CASSSVLTGELFF
clone_size: .
d_call: .
cdr3_length: 13
v_call: TRBV7-2
j_call: TRBJ2-2

cdr3_nt: TGTGCCACCCAAGGAGGCCATGAAAAACTGTTTTTT
cdr3_aa: CATQGGHEKLFF
clone_size: few
d_call: .
cdr3_length: 12
v_call: TRBV21-1
j_call: TRBJ1-4

cdr3_nt: TGCGCCAGCAGTGCAGGGGGCTCTGAAGCTTTCTTT
cdr3_aa: CASSAGGSEAFF
clone_size: .
d_call: TRBD1
cdr3_length: 12
v_call: TRBV10-2
j_call: TRBJ1-1

cdr3_nt: TGTGCCAGCAGCCAAGATTTGGGCAGCATGAACACTGAAGCTTTCTTT
cdr3_aa: CASSQDLGSMNTEAFF
clone_size: .
d_call: .
cdr3_length: 16
v_call: TRBV4-2
j_call: TRBJ1-1

cdr3_nt: TGTGCCAGCAGCTCCGGACTAGCGGGGAGAATGGAAGAGACCCAGTACTTC
cdr3_aa: CASSSGLAGRMEETQYF
clone_size: .
d_call: TRBD2
cdr3_length: 17
v_call: TRBV7-9
j_call: TRBJ2-5

cdr3_nt: TGTGCCAGCAGCTTAGAAGGACGGAGCACAGATACGCAGTATTTT
cdr3_aa: CASSLEGRSTDTQYF
clone_size: .
d_call: .
cdr3_length: 15
v_call: TRBV11-2
j_call: TRBJ2-3

cdr3_nt: TGCGCCAGCAGCCAAGAGAACGGGGGGACCTACGAGCAGTACTTC
cdr3_aa: CASSQENGGTYEQYF
clone_size: .
d_call: TRBD2
cdr3_length: 15
v_call: TRBV4-1
j_call: TRBJ2-7

cdr3_nt: TGTGCCAGCAGCTTAGGTAACAATGAGCAGTTCTTC
cdr3_aa: CASSLGNNEQFF
clone_size: .
d_call: .
cdr3_length: 12
v_call: TRBV7-8
j_call: TRBJ2-1

cdr3_nt: TGTGCCAGCAGCGTGGCGGCTTCGCTTGCGGATACGCAGTATTTT
cdr3_aa: CASSVAASLADTQYF
clone_size: .
d_call: .
cdr3_length: 15
v_call: TRBV9
j_call: TRBJ2-3

cdr3_nt: TGTGCCAGCGAGGCGGGCCCTGAAGCTTTCTTT
cdr3_aa: CASEAGPEAFF
clone_size: .
d_call: .
cdr3_length: 11
v_call: TRBV6-5
j_call: TRBJ1-1

cdr3_nt: TGTGCCAGCACTTTCACTGAAGCTTTCTTT
cdr3_aa: CASTFTEAFF
clone_size: .
d_call: .
cdr3_length: 10
v_call: TRBV6-1
j_call: TRBJ1-1

cdr3_nt: TGTGCCAGCAGCTTGGCGGCTTTTACAGACACTGAAGCTTTCTTT
cdr3_aa: CASSLAAFTDTEAFF
clone_size: .
d_call: .
cdr3_length: 15
v_call: TRBV5-8
j_call: TRBJ1-1

cdr3_nt: TGTGCCAGCAGTGAAGTCCCTAGCGGGGGTGAGGTCGATACGCAGTATTTT
cdr3_aa: CASSEVPSGGEVDTQYF
clone_size: .
d_call: TRBD2
cdr3_length: 17
v_call: TRBV6-1
j_call: TRBJ2-3

cdr3_nt: TGTGCCAGCAGACAGGGGGCAGCTGGGGCCAACGTCCTGACTTTC
cdr3_aa: CASRQGAAGANVLTF
clone_size: .
d_call: TRBD1
cdr3_length: 15
v_call: TRBV2
j_call: TRBJ2-6

cdr3_nt: TGTGCCAGCAGCTTGGCGGGGGGGGAAGCTTTCTTT
cdr3_aa: CASSLAGGEAFF
clone_size: .
d_call: .
cdr3_length: 12
v_call: TRBV5-4
j_call: TRBJ1-1

cdr3_nt: TGTGCCATCAGTCCATCAGACTACGAGCAGTACTTC
cdr3_aa: CAISPSDYEQYF
clone_size: .
d_call: .
cdr3_length: 12
v_call: TRBV10-3
j_call: TRBJ2-7

cdr3_nt: TGCAGCGACGGCTATCGGGACAGGGATGAAGCTTTCTTT
cdr3_aa: CSDGYRDRDEAFF
clone_size: .
d_call: TRBD1
cdr3_length: 13
v_call: TRBV29-1
j_call: TRBJ1-1

cdr3_nt: TGTGCCAGCAGTCCGACCTGGTGGGGGGGCTGGTCCTACGAGCAGTACTTC
cdr3_aa: CASSPTWWGGWSYEQYF
clone_size: .
d_call: .
cdr3_length: 17
v_call: TRBV2
j_call: TRBJ2-7

cdr3_nt: TGTGCCAGCAGGGGATGGGGTACTGAAGCTTTCTTT
cdr3_aa: CASRGWGTEAFF
clone_size: .
d_call: .
cdr3_length: 12
v_call: TRBV6-1
j_call: TRBJ1-1

cdr3_nt: TGCGCCAGCAGCCAAGAAACGCTCCTGAACACCGGGGAGCTGTTTTTT
cdr3_aa: CASSQETLLNTGELFF
clone_size: .
d_call: .
cdr3_length: 16
v_call: TRBV4-1
j_call: TRBJ2-2

cdr3_nt: TGCGCCAGCAGCCTCAACAGGGCGGAGACCCAGTACTTC
cdr3_aa: CASSLNRAETQYF
clone_size: .
d_call: .
cdr3_length: 13
v_call: TRBV4-1
j_call: TRBJ2-5